This record covers a single T cell receptor beta chain. The antigen is not known. Trimming shortened V by 4 bases and J by 5 bases, and 21 bases separated the two germline ends. The CDR3 is 16 amino acids. The V gene's germline CDR1 is MGHRA and CDR2 YSYEKL. TCRdb re-derived calls from the 5' RACE reads in MiXCR, one entry per CDR3 protein. This sample has about 270,000 distinct CDR3 sequences, with roughly 32% found just once. The sample is drawn from a study of CD8 T cells in ankylosing spondylitis. Study findings and constraints: Previously reported in reactive arthritis synovial fluid and blood were some of the motif variants. Within ankylosing spondylitis blood, a TCR beta motif made up of seven to nine highly homologous variants appeared to be characteristic. Reportedly, significant enrichment of disease-linked clones occurred in matched ankylosing spondylitis synovial fluid.

The material sequenced was blood, either unsorted or a sorted T cell fraction (not recorded which). The chain uses TRBV4-1 and TRBJ2-7; perhaps TRBD2 as D (5 bases). The origin of this receptor is a male donor with ankylosing spondylitis or in good health (not recorded which). The CDR3, as DNA: TGCGCCAGCAGCCGCCGATTTGCAGGACTCGAAGACGAGCAGTACTTC. Translating it yields CASSRRFAGLEDEQYF.